This T cell receptor (beta chain) appears in the sequencing data of a study of response to subunit inactivated influenza vaccine. General observations from the study: Authors proposed each seasonal influenza vaccination draws in few new T cells.

A remark on this clonotype: The antigen is not known.

One entry per CDR3 protein results from TCRdb running MiXCR on the RT-PCR reads. The sample includes roughly 520,000 distinct CDR3 sequences, 25% of them seen just once. The CDR3 is 15 residues long. CDR1 is SEHNR and CDR2 is FQNEAQ in the germline V gene (reference sequence). Trimming shortened V by 2 bases and J by 1 base, and 10 bases separated the two germline ends. V gene TRBV7-9 combines with J gene TRBJ2-3; D gene unclear. The input for sequencing was CD4+ T cells sorted from PBMCs, taken 4 to 6 days after vaccination. This TCR was sampled from a man aged 50 to 59 who received an inactivated influenza vaccine. DNA of the CDR3: TGTGCCAGCAGCTTATTTAAACCAGGCACAGATACGCAGTATTTT. It codes for CASSLFKPGTDTQYF.